The 30 T cell receptor beta chains below were found in one sample sequenced in a study of T-cell reconstitution after alpha-beta-depleted transplantation in children. A TCRbeta library incorporating unique molecular identifiers was prepared. TCRdb re-called the PCR reads with MiXCR, one entry per CDR3 protein. Of roughly 670,000 distinct CDR3 sequences listed, around 14% are singletons. This sample comprised PBMCs, obtained before TCRalphabeta/CD19-depleted stem cell transplant. The receptors here all came from a girl aged 2-10 years with congenital amegakaryocytic thrombocytopenia, due to receive a stem cell transplant.

This clonotype was seen many times. V is TRBV21-1 and J is TRBJ2-1; the table's TRBD1 call for D was not verified on the DNA. TRBV21-1 is recorded as a pseudogene. The CDR3 has 11 residues. The CDR3 coding sequence is TGTGCCAGCAGCGGGACAGTCGAGTGGTTCTTC. Amino acids: CASSGTVEWFF.

This rearrangement joins TRBV20-1 to TRBJ2-5, with D hard to call. Germline values: CDR1 DFQATT, CDR2 SNEGSKA (reference sequence). There are 13 residues in the CDR3. The ends were cut back, 1 base at V and 6 bases at J, with 12 bases in the middle. The CDR3 protein is CSARVPEAKTQYF. Here the CDR3 DNA reads TGCAGTGCTAGAGTCCCAGAGGCGAAGACCCAGTACTTC.

The table lists this clonotype with many counts. The chain couples TRBV20-1 to TRBJ2-6, with D uncertain. Germline CDR1 and CDR2: DFQATT and SNEGSKA (reference sequence). The CDR3 extends over 18 amino acids. Trimming left V 0 bases short and J 0 bases short, with 15 bases between. The DNA of the CDR3 is TGCAGTGCTAGAGATCTCGACACTATACACTCTGGGGCCAACGTCCTGACTTTC. Its translation: CSARDLDTIHSGANVLTF.

This chain connects TRBV6-2 or TRBV6-3 to TRBJ2-3, with 7 bases matching TRBD2. Trimming at V came to 2 bases and at J to 0 bases, leaving 20 bases not matched to a gene. This CDR3 is 21 amino acids long. The germline gives CDR1 MNHEY, CDR2 SVGEGT. Here the CDR3 reads CASSYASWRELVVVSTDTQYF. CDR3 bases: TGTGCCAGCAGTTACGCGAGCTGGCGGGAGTTAGTGGTGGTTAGCACAGATACGCAGTATTTT.

This clonotype was seen a handful of times. The CDR3 nucleotides read TGTGCCAGCAGCCAAGGCGACCCGGGCGGCTACACAGATACGCAGTATTTT. Its protein product is CASSQGDPGGYTDTQYF. The rearrangement links TRBV14 to TRBJ2-3, with D unresolved. Germline V gene data show CDR1 as SGHDN and CDR2 as FVKESK. The V end lost 1 base, the J end lost 2 bases, and 16 bases lay between the germline ends. The CDR3 loop spans 17 amino acids.

This clonotype was recorded many times. This rearrangement joins TRBV5-1 to TRBJ2-1, with D perhaps assigned TRBD1 or TRBD2 (6 bases each). Germline V CDR1 and CDR2: SGHRS, YFSETQ. The CDR3 covers 16 residues. Trimming shortened V by 2 bases and J by 3 bases, and 15 bases separated the two germline ends. The CDR3: CASSFQQGGIYNEQFF. CDR3 coding DNA: TGCGCCAGCAGCTTCCAACAAGGGGGGATCTACAATGAGCAGTTCTTC.

Points on this clonotype: A much bigger clone sits one base away, suggesting this may be a read error. The chain carries TRBV5-1 and TRBJ2-3; 8 bases agree with TRBD2. Germline assignment: CDR1 SGHRS and CDR2 YFSETQ. The CDR3 loop spans 14 amino acids. CDR3 in DNA: TGCGCCTGCAGCCCCGGACTAGCTCCAGATACGCAGTATTTT. It codes for CACSPGLAPDTQYF.

There are many counts of this clonotype. The chain has TRBV20-1 and TRBJ2-7, with TRBD2 matching over 11 bases. J was trimmed by 4 bases and V by 4 bases; bases with no gene match: 9. Germline CDR1 DFQATT, CDR2 SNEGSKA (reference sequence). The CDR3 is made up of 15 amino acids. CDR3 loop: CSAISGTSGMYEQYF. The CDR3 region has the DNA TGCAGTGCTATCTCCGGGACTAGCGGAATGTACGAGCAGTACTTC.

V usage is TRBV27 and J usage is TRBJ2-2, with D hard to call. Germline values: CDR1 MNHEY, CDR2 SMNVEV (reference sequence). Trimming stripped 5 bases from V and 10 bases from J, with 17 bases between. This CDR3 region has 14 residues. DNA for the CDR3: TGTGCCAGCAGTATCTTAGGGCCGGACGAGGAGCTGTTTTTT. Translating it yields CASSILGPDEELFF.

This clonotype came up once. The V and J genes are TRBV20-1 and TRBJ2-1; 7 nucleotides line up with TRBD2. The germline V gene has CDR1 DFQATT and CDR2 SNEGSKA (reference sequence). The CDR3 has 15 residues. V shed 5 bases, J shed 6 bases, and the junction held 13 bases outside the gene matches. The CDR3 loop reads CSAPQGRESSNEQFF. DNA of the CDR3: TGCAGTGCTCCCCAAGGGCGGGAGTCTTCCAATGAGCAGTTCTTC.

This clonotype was found many times. The chain links TRBV7-9 to TRBJ2-7; D is perhaps TRBD2 (5 bases). The CDR3 spans 15 residues. Trimming stripped 0 bases from V and 1 base from J, with 10 bases between. CDR1 SEHNR and CDR2 FQNEAQ come from the germline V gene (reference sequence). CDR3 loop: CASSLAYRGSYEQYF. Written as DNA, the CDR3 is TGTGCCAGCAGCTTAGCTTACCGGGGATCCTACGAGCAGTACTTC.

The chain links TRBV28 to TRBJ2-3, with D possibly called TRBD1 or TRBD2 (5 bases each). Trimming pared 2 bases from V and 1 base from J, leaving 16 bases between. The V gene's germline CDR1 is MDHEN and CDR2 SYDVKM. The CDR3 covers 17 residues. The CDR3 is CASSLEEGTAGTDTQYF. In nucleotides, the CDR3 is TGTGCCAGCAGTTTAGAAGAGGGGACCGCTGGCACAGATACGCAGTATTTT.

Only a few counts were recorded for this clonotype. The V call is TRBV7-9, the J call TRBJ2-7; tentatively, D is TRBD2 (5 bases). The CDR3 covers 15 residues. The V end lost 5 bases, the J end lost 1 base, and 15 bases lay between the germline ends. Per the germline V gene, CDR1 is SEHNR and CDR2 is FQNEAQ (reference sequence). This chain's CDR3 is CASSARDTSSYEQYF. Written as DNA, the CDR3 is TGTGCCAGCAGCGCTCGGGATACCTCATCCTACGAGCAGTACTTC.

The rearrangement links TRBV3-1 to TRBJ2-2, with TRBD1 identical over 7 bases. V trimming: 4 bases; J trimming: 0 bases; junction bases outside the gene matches: 5. Germline CDR1 and CDR2: LGHDT and YNNKEL (reference sequence). This CDR3 comprises 16 residues. The CDR3 DNA reads as TGTGCCAGCAGCCCCAGACAGGGATCGAACACCGGGGAGCTGTTTTTT. It specifies CASSPRQGSNTGELFF.

Many counts were recorded for this clonotype. The J gene is TRBJ1-1, the V gene TRBV20-1; D not resolved. Trimming stripped 2 bases from V and 3 bases from J, with 4 bases between. Per the germline V gene, CDR1 is DFQATT and CDR2 is SNEGSKA (reference sequence). This CDR3 spans 11 amino acids. The CDR3 DNA is TGCAGTGCTAGAACAGACACTGAAGCTTTCTTT. This translates into CSARTDTEAFF.

The chain employs TRBV19 and TRBJ2-6; 12 bases are a match to TRBD2. CDR3 size: 19 residues. With V trimmed by 7 bases and J by 1 base, 11 bases remained unmatched. Germline-derived CDR1 and CDR2 are LNHDA and SQIVND (reference sequence). In DNA, the CDR3 is TGTGCCAGTAAAGGGGAGACTAGCGGGAGAGGGTCTGGGGCCAACGTCCTGACTTTC. Its translation: CASKGETSGRGSGANVLTF.

The table lists this clonotype with a few counts. V usage is TRBV5-1 and J usage is TRBJ2-1; D gene ambiguous. V was trimmed by 9 bases and J by 0 bases, leaving 19 bases between them. CDR3 size: 16 residues. CDR1 SGHRS and CDR2 YFSETQ come from the germline V gene. CDR3 in amino acids: CAILLKLRPSYNEQFF. The CDR3 bases are TGCGCCATCCTCCTAAAGCTGCGCCCCTCCTACAATGAGCAGTTCTTC. The complete variable domain, with remaining parts taken from reference TRBV5-1 and TRBJ2-1, reads KAGVTQTPRYLIKTRGQQVTLSCSPISGHRSVSWYQQTPGQGLQFLFEYFSETQRNKGNFPGRFSGRQFSNSRSEMNVSTLELGDSALYLCAILLKLRPSYNEQFFGPGTRLTVL.

This clonotype was found a few times. The chain recombines TRBV7-2 with TRBJ2-3; 9 nucleotides align to TRBD2. Germline lookup yields CDR1 SGHTA and CDR2 FQGNSA. Germline trimming cut 1 base from V and 5 bases from J; bases unmatched to any gene: 7. The CDR3 sequence is 16 residues long. CDR3 sequence (DNA): TGTGCCAGCAGCTTAGTTGTTAGCGGGAGTGGAGATACGCAGTATTTT. Encoded protein: CASSLVVSGSGDTQYF.

At least ten counts were recorded for this clonotype. The chain recombines TRBV28 with TRBJ1-4; no clear D gene. Looked up from germline, CDR1 is MDHEN and CDR2 is SYDVKM. The V gene lost 3 bases and the J gene lost 5 bases, with 7 bases spanning the gap. This CDR3 has 13 amino acids. In nucleotides, the CDR3 is TGTGCCAGCAGTTTTCCACCCAATGAAAAACTGTTTTTT. Translation: CASSFPPNEKLFF.

The J gene is TRBJ2-3, the V gene TRBV11-1, with 11 nucleotides matching TRBD2. This CDR3 has 18 amino acids. J was trimmed by 1 base and V by 2 bases; bases with no gene match: 8. From germline, CDR1 is SGHAT and CDR2 FQDESV (reference sequence). The CDR3 sequence: CASSLTLAGVRGTDTQYF. CDR3 nucleotide sequence: TGTGCCAGCAGCTTAACACTAGCGGGAGTGCGGGGCACAGATACGCAGTATTTT.

This clonotype was detected only a few times. The CDR3 bases are TGTGCCAGCAGCTTGTTAGCGGGACTCACAGATACGCAGTATTTT. It encodes CASSLLAGLTDTQYF. This chain joins TRBV5-6 and TRBJ2-3; 8 nucleotides align to TRBD2. J was trimmed by 2 bases and V by 1 base; bases with no gene match: 3. This CDR3 contains 15 residues. The V gene's germline CDR1 is SGHDT and CDR2 YYEEEE.

This clonotype has a count of ten or more. V usage is TRBV20-1 and J usage is TRBJ1-5; TRBD1 is a possible D gene (5 bases). The CDR3 loop spans 15 amino acids. CDR1 is DFQATT, CDR2 SNEGSKA, per germline (reference sequence). V lost 6 bases and J lost 0, with 15 bases in between. The CDR3 coding sequence is TGCAGTGCAAAGAGGGAGGGGTATAGCAATCAGCCCCAGCATTTT. It translates to CSAKREGYSNQPQHF.

J is TRBJ1-5 and V is TRBV12-3 or TRBV12-4; D is unclear. Trimming cost V 3 bases and J 0 bases, with 9 bases left between them. The CDR3 runs to 15 residues. The CDR3 nucleotides are TGTGCCAGCAGTTTTGTCAGAAATAGCAATCAGCCCCAGCATTTT. Its protein is CASSFVRNSNQPQHF.

There are many counts of this clonotype. The chain couples TRBV20-1 to TRBJ1-3; no firm D call. Trimming removed 0 bases at V and 0 bases at J, with 9 bases between. CDR3 length: 15 residues. The V gene's germline CDR1 is DFQATT and CDR2 SNEGSKA (reference sequence). In DNA form, the CDR3 reads TGCAGTGCTAGAGATGCGTGGATCTCTGGAAACACCATATATTTT. It is translated as CSARDAWISGNTIYF.

The chain couples TRBV7-6 to TRBJ2-1, with a weak D call TRBD2 (6 bases). Germline loops: CDR1 SGHVS, CDR2 FNYEAQ. V was shortened by 0 bases and J by 12 bases, with 12 bases between the two germline ends. The CDR3 covers 13 residues. Here the CDR3 DNA reads TGTGCCAGCAGCTTAGCTACTAGCCGGGGGCAGTTCTTC. Protein: CASSLATSRGQFF.

V usage is TRBV7-2 and J usage is TRBJ1-5; D not resolved. The germline V gene encodes CDR1 SGHTA and CDR2 FQGNSA. The CDR3 is 13 amino acids. V was pared by 6 bases and J by 3 bases, with 9 bases between. CDR3 protein: CASSSHLNQPQHF. CDR3 bases: TGTGCCAGCAGTTCCCACCTCAATCAGCCCCAGCATTTT.

Many counts were recorded for this clonotype. The chain employs TRBV12-3 or TRBV12-4 and TRBJ2-7; the match to TRBD1 covers 9 bases. There are 13 residues in the CDR3. After removal of 4 bases from V and 5 bases from J, the junction contained 3 bases not matched to a gene. The CDR3 DNA sequence: TGTGCCAGCAGTTCGGACAGGGGAGACGAGCAGTACTTC. Translating gives CASSSDRGDEQYF.

This clonotype was found many times. The chain combines TRBV5-6 with TRBJ2-1; unclear D gene. Germline CDR1 and CDR2: SGHDT and YYEEEE. Trimming stripped 2 bases from V and 6 bases from J, with 6 bases between. The CDR3 is 12 amino acids. CDR3 protein: CASSFGRNEQFF. CDR3 DNA: TGTGCCAGCAGCTTTGGCCGCAATGAGCAGTTCTTC.

This clonotype was detected a few times. The chain has TRBV7-9 and TRBJ2-1; D is unresolved. The V and J ends lost 1 base and 6 bases respectively, with 13 bases between them. The CDR3 runs to 15 residues. From germline, CDR1 is SEHNR and CDR2 FQNEAQ (reference sequence). CDR3 residues: CASSLDLQFGNEQFF. CDR3 sequence (DNA): TGTGCCAGCAGCTTAGATTTACAGTTCGGCAATGAGCAGTTCTTC.

This clonotype came up a few times. The chain is built from TRBV12-3 or TRBV12-4 and TRBJ2-1; D might be TRBD1 (5 bases). V lost 6 bases and J lost 8, with 17 bases in between. The CDR3 sequence is 14 residues long. The CDR3 nucleotides are TGTGCCAGCAGCCCCTTATCCAGGGCCCATGAGCAGTTCTTC. The encoded protein is CASSPLSRAHEQFF.